This T cell receptor (beta chain) is from a study of cytomegalovirus exposure and HLA in healthy donors. On the study more broadly: Within the Caucasian-associated ancestry cluster were roughly 81% of the roughly 430 genotyped donors.

Study results and limitations: A later analysis reportedly identified an Asian-associated ancestry cluster as carrying fewer N-insertions than the 666-donor mean. 87-base-pair reads could not separate some V segments, including TRBV6-2 and TRBV6-3.

The CDR3 spans 11 residues. Germline V gene lookup returns CDR1 MDHEN and CDR2 SYDVKM. The primer mix had 60 Vbeta and 13 Jbeta primers. Libraries were prepared by immunoSEQ multiplex PCR; TCRdb keeps only in-frame clonotypes and omits some of them. This sample has hundreds of thousands of clones, with roughly 80% found just once. To note about this clone: The antigen is undetermined. One end of the junction fails to match germline, which may point to a read error.

Donors likely had unrecorded immune exposures despite being nominally healthy when sampled. The TCR comes from a man between 40 and 49 years old in good health and CMV-seronegative. Material: PBMCs. The chain couples TRBV28 to TRBJ1-1; D is uncertain. CDR3 region: CAITGNPEAFF. In DNA, the CDR3 is TGTGCCATAACCGGGAACCCTGAAGCTTTCTTT.